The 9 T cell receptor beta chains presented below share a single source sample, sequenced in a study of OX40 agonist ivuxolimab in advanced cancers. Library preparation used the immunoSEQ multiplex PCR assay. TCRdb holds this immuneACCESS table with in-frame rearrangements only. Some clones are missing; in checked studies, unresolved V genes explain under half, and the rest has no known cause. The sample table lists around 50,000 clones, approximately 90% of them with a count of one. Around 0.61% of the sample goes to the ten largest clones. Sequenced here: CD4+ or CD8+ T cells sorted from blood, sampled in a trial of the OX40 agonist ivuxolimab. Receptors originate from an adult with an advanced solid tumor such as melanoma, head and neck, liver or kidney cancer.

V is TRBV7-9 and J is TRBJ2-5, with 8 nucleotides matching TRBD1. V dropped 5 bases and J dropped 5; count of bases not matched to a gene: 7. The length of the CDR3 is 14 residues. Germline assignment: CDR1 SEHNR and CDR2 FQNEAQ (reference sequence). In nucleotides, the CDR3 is TGTGCCAGCAGCACCGGACAGGGACTGGAGACCCAGTACTTC. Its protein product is CASSTGQGLETQYF. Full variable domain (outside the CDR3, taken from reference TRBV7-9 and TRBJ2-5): DTGVSQNPRHKITKRGQNVTFRCDPISEHNRLYWYRQTLGQGPEFLTYFQNEAQLEKSRLLSDRFSAERPKGSFSTLEIQRTEQGDSAMYLCASSTGQGLETQYFGPGTRLLVL.

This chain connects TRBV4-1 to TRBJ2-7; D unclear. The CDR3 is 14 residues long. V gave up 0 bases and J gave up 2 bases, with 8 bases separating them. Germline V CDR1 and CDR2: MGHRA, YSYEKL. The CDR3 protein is CASSQDLFTYEQYF. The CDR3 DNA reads TGCGCCAGCAGCCAAGATCTCTTCACCTACGAGCAGTACTTC.

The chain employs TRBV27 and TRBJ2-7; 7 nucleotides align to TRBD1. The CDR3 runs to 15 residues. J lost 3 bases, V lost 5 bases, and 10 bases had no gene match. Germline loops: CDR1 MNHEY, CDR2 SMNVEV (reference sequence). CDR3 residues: CASSLRDSQIYEQYF. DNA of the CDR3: TGTGCCAGCAGTCTCAGGGACAGCCAAATCTACGAGCAGTACTTC.

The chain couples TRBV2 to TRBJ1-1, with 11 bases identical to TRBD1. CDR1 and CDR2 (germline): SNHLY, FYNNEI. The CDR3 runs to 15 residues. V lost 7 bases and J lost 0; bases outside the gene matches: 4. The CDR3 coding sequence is TGTGCCAGCAACCGGACAGGGGGCCTGAACACTGAAGCTTTCTTT. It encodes CASNRTGGLNTEAFF.

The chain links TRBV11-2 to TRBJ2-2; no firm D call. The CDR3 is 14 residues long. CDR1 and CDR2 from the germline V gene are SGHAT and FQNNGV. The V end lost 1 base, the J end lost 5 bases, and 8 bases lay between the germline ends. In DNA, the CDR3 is TGTGCCAGCAGCTTAGCCTCCCGAACCGGGGAGCTGTTTTTT. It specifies CASSLASRTGELFF. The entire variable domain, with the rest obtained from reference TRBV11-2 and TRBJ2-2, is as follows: EAGVAQSPRYKIIEKRQSVAFWCNPISGHATLYWYQQILGQGPKLLIQFQNNGVVDDSQLPKDRFSAERLKGVDSTLKIQPAKLEDSAVYLCASSLASRTGELFFGEGSRLTVL.

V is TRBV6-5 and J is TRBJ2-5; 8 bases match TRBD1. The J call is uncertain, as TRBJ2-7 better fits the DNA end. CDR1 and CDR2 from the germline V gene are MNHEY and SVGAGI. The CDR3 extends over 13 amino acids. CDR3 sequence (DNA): TGTGCCAGCAGTGGACAGGGACGGGACGAGCAGTACTTC. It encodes CASSGQGRDEQYF.

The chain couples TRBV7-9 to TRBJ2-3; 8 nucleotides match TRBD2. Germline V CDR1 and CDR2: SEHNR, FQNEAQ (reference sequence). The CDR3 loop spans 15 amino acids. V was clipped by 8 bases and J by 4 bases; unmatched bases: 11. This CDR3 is CASATTGGPADTQYF. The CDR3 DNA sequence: TGTGCCAGCGCCACCACGGGAGGGCCGGCAGATACGCAGTATTTT.

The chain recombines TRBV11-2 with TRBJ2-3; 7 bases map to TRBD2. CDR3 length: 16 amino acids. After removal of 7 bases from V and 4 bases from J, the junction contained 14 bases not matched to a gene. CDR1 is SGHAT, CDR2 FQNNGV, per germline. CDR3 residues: CASIPGPGRGADTQYF. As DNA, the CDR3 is TGTGCCAGCATCCCTGGTCCGGGGAGGGGAGCAGATACGCAGTATTTT.

The CDR3, as DNA: TGTGCCAGCAGCTTGAACCGCGGGAGCTCCTACAATGAGCAGTTCTTC. Encoded protein: CASSLNRGSSYNEQFF. V usage is TRBV5-6 and J usage is TRBJ2-1; 7 positions match TRBD2. This CDR3 is 16 amino acids long. Germline values: CDR1 SGHDT, CDR2 YYEEEE. Germline trimming cut 1 base from V and 0 bases from J; bases unmatched to any gene: 4.